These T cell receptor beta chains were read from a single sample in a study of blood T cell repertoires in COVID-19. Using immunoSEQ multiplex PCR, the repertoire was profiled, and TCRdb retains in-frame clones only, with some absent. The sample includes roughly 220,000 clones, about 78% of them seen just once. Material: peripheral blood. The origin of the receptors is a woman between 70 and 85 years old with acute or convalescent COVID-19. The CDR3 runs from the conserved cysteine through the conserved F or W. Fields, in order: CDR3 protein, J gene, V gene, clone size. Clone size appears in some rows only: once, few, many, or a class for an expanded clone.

CASSVRRTSGSSYNEQFF	TRBJ2-1	TRBV18	NA
CASSIGGDYGYTF	TRBJ1-2	TRBV19	NA
CASSAPLVSFGREAYEQYF	TRBJ2-7	TRBV5-1	NA
CASSSTQTGNYGYTF	TRBJ1-2	TRBV6-5	NA
CATSDRTGGNTEAFF	TRBJ1-1	TRBV24-1	few
CASSIIGSAYNEQFF	TRBJ2-1	TRBV19	once
CASSLGTSGRVGSYEQYF	TRBJ2-7	TRBV7-2	NA
CAWSVLAGSDTQYF	TRBJ2-3	TRBV30	once
CASSLVQGLGSNEQFF	TRBJ2-1	TRBV11-2	NA
CASSLETGFHYGYTF	TRBJ1-2	TRBV7-9	NA
CSAFGQGAGEKLFF	TRBJ1-4	TRBV29-1	NA
CASSSTGGFTEAFF	TRBJ1-1	TRBV27	medium-sized
CASSSAGGRSYNEQFF	TRBJ2-1	TRBV28	NA
CASSFFQGVDTEAFF	TRBJ1-1	TRBV11-2	once
CASRLAGVNEQFF	TRBJ2-1	TRBV19	NA
CASSPYQGQGSPLHF	TRBJ1-6	TRBV18	NA
CASSLALAASTDTQYF	TRBJ2-3	TRBV5-1	once
CSVENTSGGKQFF	TRBJ2-1	TRBV29-1	NA
CASSYSIQGEQYF	TRBJ2-7	TRBV6-5	NA
CAISESDRGGYGYTF	TRBJ1-2	TRBV10-3	NA
CASLGSGPLTYNEQFF	TRBJ2-1	TRBV11-2	NA
CASSSPSPGHPYEQYF	TRBJ2-7	TRBV5-6	NA
CASSLDGGGFGEQFF	TRBJ2-1	TRBV5-1	NA
CASSPRWGTPNEQYF	TRBJ2-7	TRBV27	NA
CASSQPGQGAFF	TRBJ1-1	TRBV3-1/TRBV3-2	NA
CALTRQGSEAFF	TRBJ1-1	TRBV30	NA
CARRGRGDSNYGYTF	TRBJ1-2	TRBV6-5	NA
CASSDERRSGYTF	TRBJ1-2	TRBV10-1	NA
CSARTGGSNSPLHF	TRBJ1-6	TRBV29-1	many